This T cell receptor beta chain was found in a study of cytomegalovirus exposure and HLA in healthy donors. V lost 5 bases, J lost 5 bases, and 12 bases lay in between. Germline V gene lookup returns CDR1 SGHTA and CDR2 FQGTGA. This CDR3 is 14 amino acids long. Details on this clone: What it recognizes is unknown.

Study-wide points: Indistinguishability led to the exclusion of some V segments, TRBV6-2 and TRBV6-3 included. Trimming of TCR beta V- and J-genes showed a link, identified in a later analysis, to a missense DCLRE1C variant.

The PCR was carried out with 60 Vbeta primers and 13 Jbeta primers. Profiled with immunoSEQ multiplex PCR; TCRdb holds only in-frame clones, not every one. The table records under 90,000 clones, roughly 75% of them present only once. It was healthy bone marrow donors who served as donors. Sequenced sample: PBMCs. The source of this sequence is a man aged 40-55 years in good health and CMV-seronegative. The chain couples TRBV7-3 to TRBJ2-2; D perhaps matches TRBD2 (6 bases). CDR3 sequence reads: CASSPTGTTGELFF. Written as DNA, the CDR3 is TGTGCCAGCAGCCCTACCGGGACTACCGGGGAGCTGTTTTTT. Looking up the rest from reference TRBV7-3 and TRBJ2-2 gives the full variable domain: GAGVSQTPSNKVTEKGKYVELRCDPISGHTALYWYRQSLGQGPEFLIYFQGTGAADDSGLPNDRFFAVRPEGSVSTLKIQRTERGDSAVYLCASSPTGTTGELFFGEGSRLTVL.